The 10 T cell receptor beta chains listed next were all sequenced from one sample in a study of blood T cell repertoires in COVID-19. Repertoires were generated with immunoSEQ multiplex PCR, while TCRdb's copy carries only in-frame clones and drops some. The sample consists of 150,000 to 200,000 clones, around nine tenths of them appearing once. Input material: peripheral blood. The receptors were gathered from a woman older than 75 with COVID-19, enrolled during active disease.

The gene calls are TRBV12-3 or TRBV12-4 and TRBJ2-1, with TRBD2 identical over 10 bases. This CDR3 has 13 residues. V gave up 8 bases and J gave up 10 bases; unmatched junction bases: 8. In nucleotides, the CDR3 is TGTGCCAGCCGGACTAGCGGACGAAGGGAGCAGTTCTTC. Protein: CASRTSGRREQFF.

The chain links TRBV7-9 to TRBJ2-7; no reliable D call. Germline CDR1 reads SEHNR; CDR2 reads FQNEAQ (reference sequence). The CDR3 is 12 residues long. V gave up 6 bases and J gave up 5 bases, with 11 bases separating them. The CDR3 here is CASSSSLHEQYF. CDR3 coding DNA: TGTGCCAGCAGTTCGAGTCTCCACGAGCAGTACTTC.

The chain couples TRBV6-2 or TRBV6-3 to TRBJ2-2; 9 bases align to TRBD2. Germline V gene lookup returns CDR1 MNHEY and CDR2 SVGEGT. After removal of 3 bases from V and 4 bases from J, the junction contained 12 bases not matched to a gene. CDR3 length: 18 residues. CDR3 nucleotide sequence: TGTGCCAGCAGTTATTTGGCGGGAGGGCCTAGACGCACCGGGGAGCTGTTTTTT. Its translation: CASSYLAGGPRRTGELFF.

The rearrangement joins TRBV2 to TRBJ2-5, with 7 bases aligning to TRBD1. The ends lost 7 bases at V and 1 base at J; junction bases unmatched: 6. The CDR3 is 14 residues long. Germline V CDR1 and CDR2: SNHLY, FYNNEI. The CDR3 loop reads CASKPGQLQETQYF. The DNA for the CDR3 is TGTGCCAGCAAACCGGGACAGCTCCAAGAGACCCAGTACTTC.

The gene calls are TRBV6-6 and TRBJ2-3; 8 positions agree with TRBD1. The CDR3 is 15 residues long. In germline, CDR1 is MNHNY, CDR2 SVGAGI (reference sequence). Losses at the gene ends were 4 bases for V and 2 bases for J; bases not matched to a gene: 5. CDR3 region: CASSSWTGPTDTQYF. CDR3 coding DNA: TGTGCCAGCAGTTCTTGGACAGGGCCCACAGATACGCAGTATTTT.

The V and J genes are TRBV7-3 and TRBJ2-3; 8 bases map to TRBD2. This CDR3 region has 17 residues. V lost 2 bases, J lost 0 bases, and 7 bases stayed unmatched. Germline values: CDR1 SGHTA, CDR2 FQGTGA. The CDR3 region is CASSLRGAGASTDTQYF. CDR3 bases: TGTGCCAGCAGCTTACGTGGAGCGGGAGCTAGCACAGATACGCAGTATTTT.

The chain has TRBV18 and TRBJ1-1; TRBD1 might be the D (5 bases). V was pared by 2 bases and J by 2 bases, with 15 bases between. From germline, CDR1 is KGHSH and CDR2 LQKENI. The CDR3 loop spans 16 amino acids. The CDR3 loop is CASSPGTGQGNTEAFF. CDR3 sequence (DNA): TGTGCCAGCTCACCAGGAACGGGCCAGGGAAACACTGAAGCTTTCTTT.

The gene calls are TRBV27 and TRBJ2-6, with D uncertain. This CDR3 region has 16 residues. The germline CDR1 and CDR2 sequences are MNHEY and SMNVEV (reference sequence). Trimming removed 5 bases from V and 1 base from J, with 12 bases in between. The CDR3 here is CASSTYRDSGANVLTF. The CDR3 DNA sequence: TGTGCCAGCAGTACGTACAGAGATTCTGGGGCCAACGTCCTGACTTTC.

J is TRBJ2-1 and V is TRBV7-6, with D tentatively TRBD2 (5 bases). The CDR3 consists of 16 residues. V was pared by 5 bases and J by 2 bases, with 16 bases between. Germline V CDR1 and CDR2: SGHVS, FNYEAQ. The CDR3 region has the DNA TGTGCCAGCAGCCTTCAGCGGAACCCCCCCTACAATGAGCAGTTCTTC. It translates to CASSLQRNPPYNEQFF.

The chain uses TRBV5-1 and TRBJ1-6; D is uncertain. The length of the CDR3 is 13 residues. From germline, CDR1 is SGHRS and CDR2 YFSETQ. V lost 0 bases and J lost 8, with 6 bases in between. CDR3 in DNA: TGCGCCAGCAGCTTGGATTCGTATTCACCCCTCCACTTT. Residues: CASSLDSYSPLHF. The whole variable domain, remainder taken from reference TRBV5-1 and TRBJ1-6, is KAGVTQTPRYLIKTRGQQVTLSCSPISGHRSVSWYQQTPGQGLQFLFEYFSETQRNKGNFPGRFSGRQFSNSRSEMNVSTLELGDSALYLCASSLDSYSPLHFGNGTRLTVT.